Below, 32 T cell receptor beta chains from the same sample are listed, as sequenced in a study of Ad26.COV2.S vaccination and SARS-CoV-2 variants. The data were produced by immunoSEQ multiplex PCR, yet TCRdb's version contains in-frame clones alone and is incomplete. The data contain about 450,000 clones, 75% to 90% of them singletons. Sample treatment: some 20 received Ad26.COV2.S at low or high dose, single or two shots; about five received placebo; per-sample allocation not given. Repertoires come from day 63 after the first vaccine or placebo injection. Source: peripheral blood, taken in a trial of Ad26.COV2.S vaccine versus placebo. The receptors derive from a person between 18 and 59 years old who received the Ad26.COV2.S COVID-19 vaccine or a placebo.

The V call is TRBV5-1, the J call TRBJ1-2; D gene unclear. The CDR3 length is 14 residues. V lost 1 base to trimming and J lost 3 bases, with 10 bases between them. In germline, CDR1 is SGHRS, CDR2 YFSETQ. The CDR3 DNA follows: TGCGCCAGCAGCTTGAGGGCTACAGACTATGGCTACACCTTC. Protein sequence: CASSLRATDYGYTF.

The CDR3 sequence: CASSRRDRAGNEQFF. Here the CDR3 DNA reads TGTGCCAGCAGTCGCAGGGACAGGGCGGGCAATGAGCAGTTCTTC. The genes are TRBV6-5 and TRBJ2-1, with 9 bases that match TRBD1. Germline CDR1 is MNHEY and CDR2 is SVGAGI. J gave up 6 bases and V 5 bases, and 8 bases lay outside the gene matches. CDR3 length: 15 amino acids.

As concerns this clone: One end of the junction fails to match germline, which may point to a read error. The J gene is TRBJ2-5, the V gene TRBV3-1 (or the pseudogene TRBV3-2); D gene uncertain. Per the germline V gene, CDR1 is LGHDT and CDR2 is YNNKEL (reference sequence). The CDR3 loop spans 14 amino acids. CDR3 sequence reads: CASSKENSQETQYF. In DNA, the CDR3 is TGTGCCAGCAGCAAAGAAAACAGTCAAGAGACCCAGTACTTC.

Many counts were recorded for this clone. This rearrangement joins TRBV2 to TRBJ2-5; no clear D gene. Trimming left V 8 bases short and J 4 bases short, with 11 bases between. Germline lookup yields CDR1 SNHLY and CDR2 FYNNEI. The CDR3 contains 12 residues. CDR3 region: CASEWLAETQYF. The CDR3 DNA reads as TGTGCCAGCGAGTGGTTAGCAGAGACCCAGTACTTC.

This clone was seen once. The chain joins TRBV28 to TRBJ2-1; D may be TRBD1 or TRBD2 (6 bases each). V lost 8 bases to trimming and J lost 6 bases, with 23 bases between them. There are 16 residues in the CDR3. Germline-derived CDR1 and CDR2 are MDHEN and SYDVKM. CDR3 amino acids: CASQGGLEVNFNEQFF. CDR3 DNA: TGTGCCAGCCAAGGGGGGCTGGAGGTAAACTTCAATGAGCAGTTCTTC. Supplemented by reference TRBV28 and TRBJ2-1, the full variable domain reads DVKVTQSSRYLVKRTGEKVFLECVQDMDHENMFWYRQDPGLGLRLIYFSYDVKMKEKGDIPEGYSVSREKKERFSLILESASTNQTSMYLCASQGGLEVNFNEQFFGPGTRLTVL.

The CDR3 DNA reads as TGCGCCAGCAGCTTGGAAGGGACAGGGCTGGGCACAGATACGCAGTATTTT. Its translation: CASSLEGTGLGTDTQYF. The chain employs TRBV5-1 and TRBJ2-3; 9 bases line up with TRBD1. V shed 0 bases, J shed 1 base, and the junction held 6 bases outside the gene matches. This CDR3 is built from 17 residues. Germline CDR1 reads SGHRS; CDR2 reads YFSETQ.

J is TRBJ2-7 and V is TRBV19; D not resolved. The CDR3 is 13 amino acids. The V gene's germline CDR1 is LNHDA and CDR2 SQIVND (reference sequence). V lost 3 bases to trimming and J lost 5 bases, with 11 bases between them. As DNA, the CDR3 is TGTGCCAGTAGTATCTTCCCAAACGACGAGCAGTACTTC. Protein: CASSIFPNDEQYF.

The V gene is TRBV2, the J gene TRBJ1-5, with TRBD1 matching 7 bases. This CDR3 comprises 19 residues. Germline V lookup: CDR1 SNHLY, CDR2 FYNNEI. V was clipped by 11 bases and J by 2 bases; unmatched bases: 24. The CDR3 protein is CASLERRGLSGYGNQPQHF. The CDR3 nucleotides are TGTGCCTCCCTGGAGAGAAGGGGGCTGAGTGGGTATGGCAATCAGCCCCAGCATTTT.

The gene calls are TRBV7-2 and TRBJ2-5; D unclear. Germline loops: CDR1 SGHTA, CDR2 FQGNSA. Trimming removed 2 bases from V and 4 bases from J, with 11 bases in between. CDR3 length equals 14 residues. This CDR3 is CASSLWAHSETQYF. The CDR3 coding sequence is TGTGCCAGCAGCTTATGGGCCCACTCAGAGACCCAGTACTTC.

CDR3 DNA sequence: TGTGCCAGCAGCCCGGGACAGGGGTTCACTGAAGCTTTCTTT. It yields the protein CASSPGQGFTEAFF. The chain employs TRBV7-9 and TRBJ1-1, with 10 bases aligning to TRBD1. Germline CDR1 and CDR2: SEHNR and FQNEAQ (reference sequence). V was clipped by 5 bases and J by 4 bases; unmatched bases: 4. The CDR3 extends over 14 amino acids.

The chain joins TRBV27 to TRBJ2-7, with D tentatively TRBD2 (5 bases). The V gene lost 8 bases and the J gene lost 7 bases, with 18 bases spanning the gap. Germline values: CDR1 MNHEY, CDR2 SMNVEV (reference sequence). This CDR3 region has 13 residues. The CDR3 sequence: CASGWWESREQYF. CDR3 sequence (DNA): TGTGCCAGCGGGTGGTGGGAGAGTCGAGAGCAGTACTTC.

This clone was seen once. The chain has TRBV5-1 and TRBJ1-2; D unclear. Germline V gene lookup returns CDR1 SGHRS and CDR2 YFSETQ. The ends were cut back, 1 base at V and 4 bases at J, with 20 bases in the middle. This CDR3 has 17 amino acids. CDR3 residues: CASSLSAGPATPYGYTF. The CDR3 DNA reads as TGCGCCAGCAGCTTGTCTGCAGGCCCCGCCACCCCCTATGGCTACACCTTC.

The chain employs TRBV5-1 and TRBJ2-5; the D gene is possibly TRBD1 (6 bases). The ends were cut back, 0 bases at V and 5 bases at J, with 8 bases in the middle. This CDR3 contains 13 residues. The V gene's germline CDR1 is SGHRS and CDR2 YFSETQ. CDR3 DNA sequence: TGCGCCAGCAGCTTGGAGGGGGAGGAGACCCAGTACTTC. Protein sequence: CASSLEGEETQYF.

The chain joins TRBV5-1 to TRBJ2-1; 8 bases map to TRBD2. This CDR3 is built from 14 residues. V was clipped by 3 bases and J by 5 bases; unmatched bases: 4. CDR1 SGHRS and CDR2 YFSETQ come from the germline V gene. CDR3 residues: CASSYDSGDNEQFF. The CDR3 nucleotides are TGCGCCAGCAGCTATGATAGCGGGGACAATGAGCAGTTCTTC.

The V and J genes are TRBV6-2 or TRBV6-3 and TRBJ2-7, with unresolved D. V shed 5 bases and J shed 5 bases, with 22 bases lying between them. The CDR3 extends over 16 amino acids. Per the germline V gene, CDR1 is MNHEY and CDR2 is SVGEGT. CDR3: CASSPRLGWGKDEQYF. CDR3 coding DNA: TGTGCCAGCAGTCCCAGGTTAGGGTGGGGAAAAGACGAGCAGTACTTC.

This clone was detected a few times. The J gene is TRBJ1-1, the V gene TRBV28; D call uncertain. CDR1 is MDHEN and CDR2 is SYDVKM in the germline V gene. V was trimmed by 5 bases and J by 5 bases, leaving 18 bases between them. CDR3 length: 15 amino acids. The CDR3 bases are TGTGCCAGCAGTCCGTCCGGGGTGGGGATAACTGAAGCTTTCTTT. Its translation is CASSPSGVGITEAFF. The full variable domain, with the rest looked up from reference TRBV28 and TRBJ1-1, is DVKVTQSSRYLVKRTGEKVFLECVQDMDHENMFWYRQDPGLGLRLIYFSYDVKMKEKGDIPEGYSVSREKKERFSLILESASTNQTSMYLCASSPSGVGITEAFFGQGTRLTVV.

The V gene is TRBV19, the J gene TRBJ1-2, with 7 bases matching TRBD1. The CDR3 spans 15 residues. J lost 4 bases, V lost 4 bases, and 9 bases had no gene match. Looked up from germline, CDR1 is LNHDA and CDR2 is SQIVND (reference sequence). CDR3 protein: CASSSPRTGGYGYTF. CDR3 bases: TGTGCCAGTAGTAGCCCCCGGACAGGCGGCTATGGCTACACCTTC.

J is TRBJ2-5 and V is TRBV6-5; a possible D gene is TRBD2 (6 bases). The germline CDR1 and CDR2 sequences are MNHEY and SVGAGI. The CDR3 is 12 residues long. The V end was cut by 8 bases, the J end by 4 bases, with 11 bases between. The CDR3 reads CASRRGGETQYF. Here the CDR3 DNA reads TGTGCCAGCCGGAGGGGCGGAGAGACCCAGTACTTC.

The chain recombines TRBV24-1 with TRBJ1-2, with D possibly matching TRBD1 (6 bases). Germline assignment: CDR1 KGHDR and CDR2 SFDVKD. The CDR3 runs 13 residues. V shed 6 bases and J shed 7 bases, with 14 bases lying between them. This CDR3 reads CATSLGGRVGYTF. CDR3 DNA sequence: TGTGCCACCAGTCTGGGGGGGCGTGTTGGCTACACCTTC.

The V gene is TRBV2, the J gene TRBJ2-7; D gene ambiguous. V lost 8 bases, J lost 0 bases, and 14 bases lay in between. Per the germline V gene, CDR1 is SNHLY and CDR2 is FYNNEI. The CDR3 length is 14 residues. DNA for the CDR3: TGTGCCAGCCCCCCGACTCCGAGCTCCTACGAGCAGTACTTC. Its translation: CASPPTPSSYEQYF.

The chain employs TRBV5-1 and TRBJ2-1; D gene ambiguous. In germline, CDR1 is SGHRS, CDR2 YFSETQ. V lost 4 bases and J 0 bases, leaving 14 bases between the germline ends. There are 16 residues in the CDR3. The CDR3 is CASSLPKLNSYNEQFF. As DNA, the CDR3 is TGCGCCAGCAGCCTACCTAAACTAAACTCCTACAATGAGCAGTTCTTC.

This clone was counted a few times. The rearrangement uses TRBV12-3 or TRBV12-4 and TRBJ1-6; unclear D gene. This CDR3 is 11 amino acids long. The V end lost 7 bases, the J end lost 11 bases, and 9 bases lay between the germline ends. CDR3 nucleotide sequence: TGTGCCAGCACCCTGGGAACACCCCTCCACTTT. It yields the protein CASTLGTPLHF.

Only one count was recorded for this clone. This chain uses TRBV7-8 with TRBJ2-1; D ambiguous. The germline V and J ends were trimmed by 5 bases and 0 bases, with 17 bases remaining between them. Germline CDR1 SGHVS, CDR2 FQNEAQ. The CDR3 extends over 17 amino acids. The chain's CDR3 is CASSPPFTPHSYNEQFF. Written as DNA, the CDR3 is TGTGCCAGCAGCCCACCCTTTACTCCCCACTCCTACAATGAGCAGTTCTTC.

The chain has TRBV30 and TRBJ1-1; no reliable D call. The V gene's germline CDR1 is GTSNPN and CDR2 SVGIG (reference sequence). The CDR3 runs to 12 residues. Trimming took 0 bases from V and 4 from J, leaving 6 bases between them. The CDR3 reads CAWSVHLTEAFF. The CDR3 bases are TGTGCCTGGAGTGTACATCTCACTGAAGCTTTCTTT.

This chain links TRBV7-2 with TRBJ2-1, with D tentatively TRBD2 (6 bases). The CDR3 runs to 16 residues. Trimming took 2 bases from V and 7 from J, leaving 18 bases between them. Looked up from germline, CDR1 is SGHTA and CDR2 is FQGNSA. The CDR3 DNA follows: TGTGCCAGCAGCTTATCGTTTTCGGGGGATCTAAATGAGCAGTTCTTC. Protein: CASSLSFSGDLNEQFF. Drawing the rest from reference TRBV7-2 and TRBJ2-1, the complete variable domain is GAGVSQSPSNKVTEKGKDVELRCDPISGHTALYWYRQSLGQGLEFLIYFQGNSAPDKSGLPSDRFSAERTGGSVSTLTIQRTQQEDSAVYLCASSLSFSGDLNEQFFGPGTRLTVL.

This chain uses TRBV25-1 with TRBJ2-1, with D perhaps matching TRBD2 (6 bases). Trimming left V 1 base short and J 2 bases short, with 12 bases between. The germline gives CDR1 MGHDK, CDR2 SYGVNS. The CDR3 extends over 16 amino acids. The CDR3 spells CASSEWSSGAYNEQFF. In DNA form, the CDR3 reads TGTGCCAGCAGTGAATGGAGTAGCGGAGCCTACAATGAGCAGTTCTTC.

The chain combines TRBV5-5 with TRBJ1-2, with 8 positions matching TRBD1. CDR3 length: 16 amino acids. V gave up 4 bases and J gave up 5 bases; unmatched junction bases: 13. The V gene's germline CDR1 is SGHKS and CDR2 YYEKEE (reference sequence). The CDR3 reads CASSRLQTGAGYGYTF. The DNA for the CDR3 is TGTGCCAGCAGCCGTCTTCAGACAGGGGCAGGGTATGGCTACACCTTC.

V gene TRBV9 combines with J gene TRBJ2-1, with 9 bases lining up with TRBD1. Germline V gives CDR1 SGDLS, CDR2 YYNGEE. V gave up 4 bases and J gave up 1 base; unmatched junction bases: 3. The CDR3 is 15 amino acids. The DNA for the CDR3 is TGTGCCAGCAGCACTGGACAGGGGTCCTACAATGAGCAGTTCTTC. It encodes CASSTGQGSYNEQFF. Full variable domain (rest looked up from reference TRBV9 and TRBJ2-1): DSGVTQTPKHLITATGQRVTLRCSPRSGDLSVYWYQQSLDQGLQFLIQYYNGEERAKGNILERFSAQQFPDLHSELNLSSLELGDSALYFCASSTGQGSYNEQFFGPGTRLTVL.

The chain combines TRBV10-1 with TRBJ2-7; the D is unclear. The CDR3 has 14 residues. The V end lost 7 bases, the J end lost 5 bases, and 18 bases lay between the germline ends. In germline, CDR1 is WNHNN, CDR2 SYGVQD (reference sequence). DNA of the CDR3: TGCGCCAGCAACCACGTAGCATGGGTCCACGAGCAGTACGTC. This encodes CASNHVAWVHEQYV.

This rearrangement joins TRBV5-1 to TRBJ2-1; possibly TRBD2 for D (5 bases). Looked up from germline, CDR1 is SGHRS and CDR2 is YFSETQ. Trimming took 7 bases from V and 9 from J, leaving 17 bases between them. This CDR3 region has 13 residues. CDR3: CASGDQEGGEQFF. CDR3 bases: TGCGCCAGCGGCGACCAGGAAGGAGGTGAGCAGTTCTTC.

The genes are TRBV13 and TRBJ2-1; the D gene could be TRBD1 or TRBD2 (5 bases each). The ends were cut back, 4 bases at V and 7 bases at J, with 32 bases in the middle. The CDR3 consists of 20 residues. Per the germline V gene, CDR1 is PRHDT and CDR2 is FYEKMQ (reference sequence). The CDR3 region has the DNA TGTGCCAGCAGCTCTTTTCGGGGCGCAGGGAGAGGGGACGAGAGGAATGAGCAGTTCTTC. Translation: CASSSFRGAGRGDERNEQFF.

The sample holds one count of this clone. The same CDR3 arises from other DNA sequences in this sample as well. This chain joins TRBV18 and TRBJ2-1, with TRBD2 identical over 9 bases. This CDR3 spans 16 amino acids. Per the germline V gene, CDR1 is KGHSH and CDR2 is LQKENI. V trimming: 3 bases; J trimming: 6 bases; junction bases outside the gene matches: 9. The CDR3 DNA reads as TGTGCCAGCTCACCGCCGAGCGGGGGGCGAGGCAATGAGCAGTTCTTC. Protein product: CASSPPSGGRGNEQFF.